This T cell receptor beta chain was identified in a study of cytomegalovirus exposure and HLA in healthy donors. The PCR ran on 60 Vbeta and 13 Jbeta primers. Per the original data handling: Per a later analysis, the number of unique TCR beta chains was roughly 80 million, of which roughly 9.9 million were shared. The method was immunoSEQ multiplex PCR; TCRdb's version includes in-frame clones alone and lacks a portion of them. V, J and clone size are those of that table, while D and trimming were read from the DNA. The listing records 130,000 or so clones. General observations from the study: Overall, 164 TCR beta chains were annotated as cytomegalovirus-associated. For cytomegalovirus status, the classifier reportedly gave diagnoses with high specificity and sensitivity.

In regard to this clone: Its antigen is unknown.

There are 16 residues in the CDR3. Germline V gene sequence: CDR1 MGHDK, CDR2 SYGVNS. V lost 3 bases, J lost 0 bases, and 15 bases lay in between. Sequencing was performed on PBMCs. The gene calls are TRBV25-1 and TRBJ2-7; D remains unclear. The origin of this receptor is a young man in good health and CMV-seronegative. The CDR3 is CASSDQWAHSSYEQYF. CDR3 bases: TGTGCCAGCAGTGATCAGTGGGCCCATAGCTCCTACGAGCAGTACTTC.